This T cell receptor (beta chain) was recorded in a study of T cell responses to AZD1222 COVID-19 vaccine. Points from the study as a whole: Baseline serology detected seropositivity in only 5 or 6 AZD1222 recipients.

The CDR3 extends over 15 amino acids. Germline assignment: CDR1 SGHRS and CDR2 YFSETQ. Trimming took 3 bases from V and 4 from J, leaving 13 bases between them. Clones were read by immunoSEQ multiplex PCR, and TCRdb kept only the in-frame ones, dropping some. Here the sample spans about 100,000 clones, 85% to 90% being singletons. This clone was observed a few times. Its specificity is not known. Sequenced here: peripheral blood, sampled on day 0 of AZD1222 vaccination. The clonotype was recovered from an adult in good health. The rearrangement links TRBV5-1 to TRBJ2-2, with D possibly TRBD1 on 5 matching bases. The CDR3 here is CASSSTITGTGELFF. CDR3 sequence (DNA): TGCGCCAGCAGCTCCACCATTACAGGCACCGGGGAGCTGTTTTTT.